The text below deals with one T cell receptor (beta chain). The data derive from a study of blood T cell repertoires in COVID-19. V lost 3 bases to trimming and J lost 3 bases, with 18 bases between them. The germline V gene has CDR1 MDHEN and CDR2 SYDVKM. The CDR3 is 16 amino acids. Here immunoSEQ multiplex PCR was the method, and the copy in TCRdb shows in-frame clones only, minus some. The sample lists around 250,000 clones, 80% to 85% seen once, with approximately 1.4% in the top ten. Sequenced: peripheral blood. The chain employs TRBV28 and TRBJ2-7; D call uncertain. The sequence derives from a middle-aged woman who had recovered from COVID-19. CDR3 sequence (DNA): TGTGCCAGCAGTTTGCGTTTACGCCTTCCTCTCTACGAGCAGTACTTC. Its protein product is CASSLRLRLPLYEQYF. Using reference TRBV28 and TRBJ2-7 for the parts outside the CDR3, the full variable domain is DVKVTQSSRYLVKRTGEKVFLECVQDMDHENMFWYRQDPGLGLRLIYFSYDVKMKEKGDIPEGYSVSREKKERFSLILESASTNQTSMYLCASSLRLRLPLYEQYFGPGTRLTVT.